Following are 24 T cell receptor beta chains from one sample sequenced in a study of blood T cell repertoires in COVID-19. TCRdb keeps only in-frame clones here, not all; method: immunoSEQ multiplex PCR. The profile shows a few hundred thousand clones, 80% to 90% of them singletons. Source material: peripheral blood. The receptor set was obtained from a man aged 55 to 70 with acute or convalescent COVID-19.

The CDR3 DNA reads TGTGCCTGGAGTCAATTTTTACACGGGACAGGGGCGGGTACTGAGCAGTTCTTC. This codes for CAWSQFLHGTGAGTEQFF. V gene TRBV30 combines with J gene TRBJ2-1; TRBD1 agrees at 10 bases. This CDR3 region has 18 residues. V shed 2 bases and J 9 bases; nucleotides not matched to a gene: 19. Germline V gene data show CDR1 as GTSNPN and CDR2 as SVGIG (reference sequence).

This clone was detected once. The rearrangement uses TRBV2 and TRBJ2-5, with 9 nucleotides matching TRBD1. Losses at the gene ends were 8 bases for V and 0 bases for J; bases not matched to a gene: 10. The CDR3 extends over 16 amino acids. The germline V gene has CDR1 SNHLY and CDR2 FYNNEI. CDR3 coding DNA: TGTGCCAGCGGCCGGTGGCGGGACAGGGACCAAGAGACCCAGTACTTC. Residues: CASGRWRDRDQETQYF.

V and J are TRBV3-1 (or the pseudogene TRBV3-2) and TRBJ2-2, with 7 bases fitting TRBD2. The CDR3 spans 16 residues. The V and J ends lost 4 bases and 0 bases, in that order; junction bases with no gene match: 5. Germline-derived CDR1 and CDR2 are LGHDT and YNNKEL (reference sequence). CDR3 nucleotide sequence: TGTGCCAGCAGCCTACTTAGCGGGTCGAACACCGGGGAGCTGTTTTTT. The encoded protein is CASSLLSGSNTGELFF.

CDR3 sequence (DNA): TGTGCCAGCAGCTTACGGGACAGGGCGTACAATGAGCAGTTCTTC. Amino acids: CASSLRDRAYNEQFF. This sequence joins TRBV11-3 and TRBJ2-1, with 9 bases fitting TRBD1. The germline V gene encodes CDR1 SGHNT and CDR2 YENEEA. The length of the CDR3 is 15 residues. V gave up 2 bases and J gave up 4 bases; unmatched junction bases: 3.

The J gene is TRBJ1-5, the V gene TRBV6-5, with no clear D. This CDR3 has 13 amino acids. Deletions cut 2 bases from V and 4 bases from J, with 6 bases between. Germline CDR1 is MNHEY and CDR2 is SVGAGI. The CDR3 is CASSYTGNQPQHF. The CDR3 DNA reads TGTGCCAGCAGTTACACGGGGAATCAGCCCCAGCATTTT.

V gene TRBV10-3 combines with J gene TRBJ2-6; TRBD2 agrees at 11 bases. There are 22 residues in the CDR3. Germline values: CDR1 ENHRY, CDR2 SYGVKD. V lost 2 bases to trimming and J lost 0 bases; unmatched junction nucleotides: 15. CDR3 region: CAISEERIGLAGARSGANVLTF. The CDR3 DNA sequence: TGTGCCATCAGTGAGGAGCGGATAGGACTAGCGGGTGCACGCTCTGGGGCCAACGTCCTGACTTTC.

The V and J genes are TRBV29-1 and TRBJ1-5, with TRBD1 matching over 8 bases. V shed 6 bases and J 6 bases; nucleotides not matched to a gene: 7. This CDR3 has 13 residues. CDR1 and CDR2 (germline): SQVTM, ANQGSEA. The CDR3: CSVVGQGGQPQHF. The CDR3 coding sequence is TGCAGCGTGGTAGGACAGGGCGGTCAGCCCCAGCATTTT.

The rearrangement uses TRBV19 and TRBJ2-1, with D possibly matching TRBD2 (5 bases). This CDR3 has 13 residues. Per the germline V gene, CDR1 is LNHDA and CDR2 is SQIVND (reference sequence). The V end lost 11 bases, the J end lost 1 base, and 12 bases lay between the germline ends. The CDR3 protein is CASSRGSYNEQFF. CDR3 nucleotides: TGTGCCTCGTCGAGAGGGTCCTACAATGAGCAGTTCTTC.

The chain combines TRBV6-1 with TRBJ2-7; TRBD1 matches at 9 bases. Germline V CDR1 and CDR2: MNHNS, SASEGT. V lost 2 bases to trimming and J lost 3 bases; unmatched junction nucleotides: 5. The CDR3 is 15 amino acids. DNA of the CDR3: TGTGCCAGCAGTGAACAGACGGGACAGGGCTACGAGCAGTACTTC. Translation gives CASSEQTGQGYEQYF.

CDR3 amino acids: CASSPVGAGRTDTQYF. In DNA form, the CDR3 reads TGCGCCAGCAGCCCCGTGGGAGCGGGAAGAACAGATACGCAGTATTTT. The chain links TRBV4-3 to TRBJ2-3; 7 bases line up with TRBD2. CDR1 and CDR2 from the germline V gene are LGHNA and YSLEER. This CDR3 has 16 residues. The V and J ends lost 4 bases and 3 bases, in that order; junction bases with no gene match: 10.

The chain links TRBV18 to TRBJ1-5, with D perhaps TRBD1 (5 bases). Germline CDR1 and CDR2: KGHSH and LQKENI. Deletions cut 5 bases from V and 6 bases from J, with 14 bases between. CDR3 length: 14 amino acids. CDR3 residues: CASSRGGDGQPQHF. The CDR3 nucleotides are TGTGCCAGCTCAAGGGGCGGGGACGGTCAGCCCCAGCATTTT.

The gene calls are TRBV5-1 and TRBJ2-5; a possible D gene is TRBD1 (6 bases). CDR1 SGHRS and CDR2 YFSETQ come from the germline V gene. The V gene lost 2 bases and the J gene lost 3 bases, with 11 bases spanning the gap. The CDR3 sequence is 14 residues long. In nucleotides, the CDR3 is TGCGCCAGCAGCTTTCCGGGACAAGAAGAGACCCAGTACTTC. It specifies CASSFPGQEETQYF.

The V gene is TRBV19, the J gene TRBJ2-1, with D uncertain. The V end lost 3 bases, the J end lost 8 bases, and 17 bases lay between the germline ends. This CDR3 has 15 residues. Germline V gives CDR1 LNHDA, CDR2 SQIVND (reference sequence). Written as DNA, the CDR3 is TGTGCCAGTAGTATTTTTGAGTCAGGCTTCTATGAGCAGTTCTTC. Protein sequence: CASSIFESGFYEQFF.

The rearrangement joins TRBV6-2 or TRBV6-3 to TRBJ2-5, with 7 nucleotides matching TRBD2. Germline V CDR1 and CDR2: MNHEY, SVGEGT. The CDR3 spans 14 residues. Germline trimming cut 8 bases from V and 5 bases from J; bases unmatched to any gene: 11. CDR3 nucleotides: TGTGCCAGCGGTTCAGGCGGGAGTATGGAGACCCAGTACTTC. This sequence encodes CASGSGGSMETQYF.

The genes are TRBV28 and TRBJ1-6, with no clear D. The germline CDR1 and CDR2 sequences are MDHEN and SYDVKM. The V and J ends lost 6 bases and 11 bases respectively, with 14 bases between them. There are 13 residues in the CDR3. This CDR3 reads CASSRSGAAPLHF. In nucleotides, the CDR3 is TGTGCCAGCAGCCGGTCGGGTGCGGCACCCCTCCACTTT.

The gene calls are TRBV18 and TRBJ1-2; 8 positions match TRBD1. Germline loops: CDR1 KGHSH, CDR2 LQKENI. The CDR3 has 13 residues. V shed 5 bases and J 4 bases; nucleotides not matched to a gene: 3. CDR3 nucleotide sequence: TGTGCCAGCTCAGGGACAGGACTCTATGGCTACACCTTC. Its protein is CASSGTGLYGYTF.

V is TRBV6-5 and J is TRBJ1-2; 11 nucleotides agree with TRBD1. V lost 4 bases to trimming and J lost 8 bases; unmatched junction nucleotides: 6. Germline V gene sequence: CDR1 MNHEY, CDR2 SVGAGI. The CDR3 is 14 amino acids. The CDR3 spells CASSSGQGAAGYTF. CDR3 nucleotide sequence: TGTGCCAGCAGTTCCGGACAGGGGGCGGCCGGCTACACCTTC.

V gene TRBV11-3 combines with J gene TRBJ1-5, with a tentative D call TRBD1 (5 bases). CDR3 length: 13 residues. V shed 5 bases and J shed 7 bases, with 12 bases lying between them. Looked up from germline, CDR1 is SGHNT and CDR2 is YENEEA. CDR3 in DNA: TGTGCCAGCAGCCCGGGGGAGGACCAGCCCCAGCATTTT. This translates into CASSPGEDQPQHF.

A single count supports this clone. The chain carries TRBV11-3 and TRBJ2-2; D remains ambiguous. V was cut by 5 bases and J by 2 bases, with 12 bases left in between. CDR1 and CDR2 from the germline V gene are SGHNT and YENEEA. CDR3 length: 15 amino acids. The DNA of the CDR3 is TGTGCCAGCAGCCCACATGGGCAAAACACCGGGGAGCTGTTTTTT. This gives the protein CASSPHGQNTGELFF.

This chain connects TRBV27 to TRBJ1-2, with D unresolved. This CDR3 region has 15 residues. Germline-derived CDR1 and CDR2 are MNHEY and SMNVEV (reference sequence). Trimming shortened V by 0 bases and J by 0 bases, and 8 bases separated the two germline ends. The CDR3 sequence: CASSLSRQPNYGYTF. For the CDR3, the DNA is TGTGCCAGCAGTTTATCGAGGCAACCTAACTATGGCTACACCTTC.

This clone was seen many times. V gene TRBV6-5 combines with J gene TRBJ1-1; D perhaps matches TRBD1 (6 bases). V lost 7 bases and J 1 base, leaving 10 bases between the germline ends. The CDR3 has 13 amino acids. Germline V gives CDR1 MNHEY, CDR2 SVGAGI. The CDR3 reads CASTGHRNTEAFF. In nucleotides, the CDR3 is TGTGCCAGCACGGGACATCGGAACACTGAAGCTTTCTTT.

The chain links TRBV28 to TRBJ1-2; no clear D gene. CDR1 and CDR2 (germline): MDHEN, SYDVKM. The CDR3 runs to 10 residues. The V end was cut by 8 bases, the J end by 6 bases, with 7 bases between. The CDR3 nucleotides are TGTGCCAGCGGTACAGATGGCTACACCTTC. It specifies CASGTDGYTF.

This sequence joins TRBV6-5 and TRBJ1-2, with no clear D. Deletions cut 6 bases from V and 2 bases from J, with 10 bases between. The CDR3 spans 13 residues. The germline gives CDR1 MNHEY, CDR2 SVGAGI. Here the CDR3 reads CASSSGLNYGYTF. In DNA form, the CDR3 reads TGTGCCAGCAGCTCCGGGTTAAACTATGGCTACACCTTC.

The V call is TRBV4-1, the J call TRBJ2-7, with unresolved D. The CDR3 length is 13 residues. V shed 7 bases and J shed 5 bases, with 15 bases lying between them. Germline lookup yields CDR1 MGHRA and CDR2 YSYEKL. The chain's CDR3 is CASTPSSEDEQYF. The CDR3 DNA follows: TGCGCCAGCACGCCCTCAAGTGAGGACGAGCAGTACTTC.